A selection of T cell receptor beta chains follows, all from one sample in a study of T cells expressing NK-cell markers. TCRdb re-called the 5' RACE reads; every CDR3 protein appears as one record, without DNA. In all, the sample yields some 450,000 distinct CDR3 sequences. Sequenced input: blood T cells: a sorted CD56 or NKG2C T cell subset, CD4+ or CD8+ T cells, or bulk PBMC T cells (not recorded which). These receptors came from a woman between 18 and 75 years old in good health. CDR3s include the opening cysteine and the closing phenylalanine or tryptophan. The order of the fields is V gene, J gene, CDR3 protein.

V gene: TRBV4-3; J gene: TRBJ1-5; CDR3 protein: CASSQDPGTASQPQHF
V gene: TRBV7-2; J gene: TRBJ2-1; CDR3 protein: CASSLGSPTAYNEQFF
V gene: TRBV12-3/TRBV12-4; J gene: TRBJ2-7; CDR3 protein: CASSRQGAILNF
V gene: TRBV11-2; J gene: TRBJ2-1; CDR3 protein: CASSEWWASGGHNEQFF
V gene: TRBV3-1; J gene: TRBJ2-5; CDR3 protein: CASSQDLRETQYF
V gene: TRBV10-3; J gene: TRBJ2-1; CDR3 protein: CAISESVPNEQFF
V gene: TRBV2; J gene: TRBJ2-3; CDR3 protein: CASSDGLTDTQYF
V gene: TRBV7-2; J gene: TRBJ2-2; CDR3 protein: CASSLRDSGELFF
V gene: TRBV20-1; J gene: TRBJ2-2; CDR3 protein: CSATDLRDSGYTGELFF
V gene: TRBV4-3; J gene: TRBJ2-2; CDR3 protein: CASSQVDRDRSELFF
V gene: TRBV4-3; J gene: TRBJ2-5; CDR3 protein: CASSQGPVVQETQYF
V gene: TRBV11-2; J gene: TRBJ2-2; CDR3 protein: CASSFDGSYGELFF
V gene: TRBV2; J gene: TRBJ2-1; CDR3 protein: CASEQRAASYNEQFF
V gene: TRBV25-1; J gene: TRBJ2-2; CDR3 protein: CASSEWGLNTGELFF
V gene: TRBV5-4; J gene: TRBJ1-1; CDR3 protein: CASSLKGARTEAFF
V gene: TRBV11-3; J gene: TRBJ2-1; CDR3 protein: CASSRHGQGPQEQFF
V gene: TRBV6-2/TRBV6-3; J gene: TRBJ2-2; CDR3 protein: CASSYRASLSPGELFF
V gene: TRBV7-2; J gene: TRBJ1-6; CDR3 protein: CASSLEWQLLHF
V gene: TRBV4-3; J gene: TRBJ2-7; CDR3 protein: CASSQDRTTGMTYEQYF
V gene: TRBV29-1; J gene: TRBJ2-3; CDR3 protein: CSVGERAGADTQYF
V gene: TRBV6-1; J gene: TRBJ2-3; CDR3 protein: CASSPPPGGIRADTQYF
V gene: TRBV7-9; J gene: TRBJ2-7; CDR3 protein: CASSLEVPPWYF
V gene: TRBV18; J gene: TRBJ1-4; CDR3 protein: CASSLTGDGLYGTNEKLFF
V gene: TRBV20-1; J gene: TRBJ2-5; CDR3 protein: CSARKSSGETQYF
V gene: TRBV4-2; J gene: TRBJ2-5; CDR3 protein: CASSQEVHSPGAQETQYF
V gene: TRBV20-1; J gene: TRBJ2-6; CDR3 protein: CSARGGTHSGANVLTF
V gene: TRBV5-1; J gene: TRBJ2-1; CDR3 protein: CASSLLLRQSHNEQFF
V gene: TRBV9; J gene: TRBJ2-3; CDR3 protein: CASSPWDRGATETDTQYF